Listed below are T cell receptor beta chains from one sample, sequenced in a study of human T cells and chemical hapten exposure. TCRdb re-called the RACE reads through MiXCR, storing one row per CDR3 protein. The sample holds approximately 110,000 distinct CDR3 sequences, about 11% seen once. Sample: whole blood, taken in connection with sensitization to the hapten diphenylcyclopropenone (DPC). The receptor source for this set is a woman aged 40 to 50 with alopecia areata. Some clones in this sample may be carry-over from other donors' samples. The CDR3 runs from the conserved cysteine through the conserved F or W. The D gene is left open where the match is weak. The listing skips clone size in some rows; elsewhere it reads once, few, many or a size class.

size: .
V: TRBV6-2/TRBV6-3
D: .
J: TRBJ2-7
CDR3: CASSYVGPEQYF
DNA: TGTGCCAGCAGTTACGTCGGGCCCGAGCAGTACTTC

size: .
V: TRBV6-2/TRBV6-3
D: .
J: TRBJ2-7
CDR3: CASSNEGTSGEQYF
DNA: TGTGCCAGCAGTAACGAAGGCACCTCGGGCGAGCAGTACTTC

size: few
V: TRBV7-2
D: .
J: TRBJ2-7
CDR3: CASSDGRGTYEQYF
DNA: TGTGCCAGCAGCGACGGCCGGGGGACCTACGAGCAGTACTTC

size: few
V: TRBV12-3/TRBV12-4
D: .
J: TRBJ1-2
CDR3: CASATLPRAYYGYTF
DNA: TGTGCCTCCGCCACGCTCCCTAGAGCCTACTATGGCTACACCTTC

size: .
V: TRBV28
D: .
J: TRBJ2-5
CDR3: CAAGRQETQYF
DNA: TGTGCAGCAGGGCGGCAAGAGACCCAGTACTTC

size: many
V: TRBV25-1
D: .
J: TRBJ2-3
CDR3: CASSGLAVPGDTQYF
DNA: TGTGCCAGCAGTGGATTAGCGGTTCCAGGAGATACGCAGTATTTT

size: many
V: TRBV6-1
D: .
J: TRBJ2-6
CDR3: CASRGGSGSGANVLTF
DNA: TGTGCCAGCAGGGGAGGAAGCGGCTCTGGGGCCAACGTCCTGACTTTC

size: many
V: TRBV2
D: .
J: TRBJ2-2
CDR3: CASSEYPIGVTGELFF
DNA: TGTGCCAGCAGTGAATACCCAATCGGGGTCACCGGGGAGCTGTTTTTT

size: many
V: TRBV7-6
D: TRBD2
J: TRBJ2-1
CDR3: CASSSSGGRNEQFF
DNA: TGTGCCAGCAGCTCTAGCGGGGGCCGCAATGAGCAGTTCTTC

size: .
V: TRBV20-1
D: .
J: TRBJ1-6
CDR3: CSARGGGSSYNSPLHF
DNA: TGCAGTGCTAGAGGGGGGGGGAGCTCCTATAATTCACCCCTCCACTTT

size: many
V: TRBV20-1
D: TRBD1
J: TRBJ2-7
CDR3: CSASSPGTGKIFYEQYF
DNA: TGCAGTGCTAGTTCCCCCGGGACAGGGAAGATCTTTTACGAGCAGTACTTC

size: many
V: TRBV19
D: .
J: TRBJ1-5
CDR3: CASSIGGVANQPQHF
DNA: TGTGCCAGTAGTATAGGAGGGGTAGCGAATCAGCCCCAGCATTTT

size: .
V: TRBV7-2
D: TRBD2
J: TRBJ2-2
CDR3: CASSLAGLAGAGELFF
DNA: TGTGCCAGCAGCTTAGCAGGGCTAGCGGGAGCGGGGGAGCTGTTTTTT

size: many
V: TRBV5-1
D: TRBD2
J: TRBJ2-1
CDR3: CASSLLAPDNEQFF
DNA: TGCGCCAGCAGCTTACTAGCGCCTGACAATGAGCAGTTCTTC

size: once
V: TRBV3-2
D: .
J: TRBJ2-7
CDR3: CASSQAGTSGREQYF
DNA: TGTGCCAGCAGCCAAGCTGGGACTAGCGGGCGCGAGCAGTACTTC

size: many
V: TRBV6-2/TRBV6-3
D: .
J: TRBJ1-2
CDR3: CASSYSPGPGGGYTF
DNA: TGTGCCAGCAGTTACTCTCCCGGACCTGGGGGGGGCTACACCTTC

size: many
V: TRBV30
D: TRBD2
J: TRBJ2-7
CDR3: CAWSVERGGDEQYF
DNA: TGTGCCTGGAGTGTTGAGCGGGGGGGCGACGAGCAGTACTTC

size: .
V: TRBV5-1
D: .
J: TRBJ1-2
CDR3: CASSIQGEELAPNYGYTF
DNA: TGCGCCAGCAGCATACAAGGGGAAGAGCTAGCCCCTAACTATGGCTACACCTTC

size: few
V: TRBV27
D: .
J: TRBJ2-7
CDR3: CASKTPYEQYF
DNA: TGTGCCAGCAAGACGCCCTACGAGCAGTACTTC

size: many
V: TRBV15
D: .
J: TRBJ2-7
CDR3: CATSSTQTISYEQYF
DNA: TGTGCCACCAGCTCGACCCAGACTATTTCCTACGAGCAGTACTTC

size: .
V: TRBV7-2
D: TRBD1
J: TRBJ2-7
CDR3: CASSPPGTGIEQYF
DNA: TGTGCCAGCAGCCCCCCCGGGACAGGGATCGAGCAGTACTTC

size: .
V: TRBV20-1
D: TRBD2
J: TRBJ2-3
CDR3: CSARSPSGAYTDTQYF
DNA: TGCAGTGCCCGCAGTCCTAGCGGGGCCTACACAGATACGCAGTATTTT

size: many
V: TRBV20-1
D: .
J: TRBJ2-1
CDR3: CSARVAIDEQFF
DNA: TGCAGTGCTAGAGTTGCGATCGATGAGCAGTTCTTC

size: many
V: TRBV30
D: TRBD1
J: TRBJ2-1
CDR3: CAWRTGGSLNEQFF
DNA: TGTGCCTGGAGGACAGGGGGATCCCTCAATGAGCAGTTCTTC

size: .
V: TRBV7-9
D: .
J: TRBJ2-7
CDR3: CANSPAWEQYF
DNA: TGTGCCAACAGCCCGGCGTGGGAGCAGTACTTC

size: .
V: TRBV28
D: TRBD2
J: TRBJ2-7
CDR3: CASSAPSGVIYEQYF
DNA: TGTGCCAGCAGCGCCCCTAGCGGGGTTATCTACGAGCAGTACTTC

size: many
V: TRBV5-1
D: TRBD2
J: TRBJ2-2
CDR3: CASSPSGNPTGELFF
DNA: TGCGCCAGCAGTCCCAGCGGGAATCCCACCGGGGAGCTGTTTTTT

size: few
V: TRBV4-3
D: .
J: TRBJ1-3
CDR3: CASSQGRSNTIYF
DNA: TGCGCCAGCAGCCAAGGAAGGTCCAACACCATATATTTT

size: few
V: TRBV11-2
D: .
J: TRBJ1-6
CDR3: CASSLNRGAYNSPLHF
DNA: TGTGCCAGCAGCTTGAATCGGGGGGCGTATAATTCACCCCTCCACTTT

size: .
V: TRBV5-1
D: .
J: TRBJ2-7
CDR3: CASSSEGSSAYEQYF
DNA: TGCGCCAGCAGCTCAGAAGGTAGTTCAGCCTACGAGCAGTACTTC

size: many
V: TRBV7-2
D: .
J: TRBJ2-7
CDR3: CASSRSWASSYEQYF
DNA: TGTGCCAGCAGCCGCAGTTGGGCCAGCTCCTACGAGCAGTACTTC

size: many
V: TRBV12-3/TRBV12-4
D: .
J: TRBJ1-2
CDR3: CASSPDSTLNYGYTF
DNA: TGTGCCAGCAGCCCGGACAGTACGCTTAACTATGGCTACACCTTC

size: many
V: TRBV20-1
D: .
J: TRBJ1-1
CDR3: CSARDAGKRINTEAFF
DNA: TGCAGTGCTAGAGACGCGGGTAAACGGATCAACACTGAAGCTTTCTTT

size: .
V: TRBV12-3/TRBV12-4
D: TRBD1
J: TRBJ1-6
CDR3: CASRLQGNNSPLHF
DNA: TGTGCCAGCAGGCTACAGGGGAATAATTCACCCCTCCACTTT

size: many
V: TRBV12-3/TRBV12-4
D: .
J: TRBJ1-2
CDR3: CASRENYGYTF
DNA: TGTGCCAGCAGGGAAAACTATGGCTACACCTTC

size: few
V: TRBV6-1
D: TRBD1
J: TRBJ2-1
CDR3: CASGPGQGSYNEQFF
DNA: TGTGCCAGCGGACCGGGACAGGGGTCCTACAATGAGCAGTTCTTC

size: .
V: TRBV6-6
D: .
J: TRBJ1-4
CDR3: CASSSGDLEWKKLFF
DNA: TGTGCCAGCAGTTCAGGAGATCTGGAATGGAAAAAACTGTTTTTT

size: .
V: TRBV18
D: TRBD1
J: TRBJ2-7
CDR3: CASSHLGGDRSYEQYF
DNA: TGTGCCAGCTCCCATCTGGGCGGGGACAGGAGCTACGAGCAGTACTTC

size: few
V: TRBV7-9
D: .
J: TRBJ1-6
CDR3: CASSPDRRPSNSPLHF
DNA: TGTGCCAGCAGCCCGGACCGAAGACCAAGTAATTCACCCCTCCACTTT

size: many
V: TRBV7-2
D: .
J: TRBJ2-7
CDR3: CASSLVGDGFSSYEQYF
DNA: TGTGCCAGCAGCTTAGTGGGGGACGGGTTCAGCTCCTACGAGCAGTACTTC

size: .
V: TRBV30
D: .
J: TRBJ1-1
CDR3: CAWSGEWTEAFF
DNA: TGTGCCTGGAGTGGAGAGTGGACTGAAGCTTTCTTT

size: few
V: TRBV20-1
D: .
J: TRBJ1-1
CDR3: CSARVPVSTLAFF
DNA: TGCAGTGCTAGGGTCCCAGTTTCGACCTTGGCTTTCTTT